This TCR beta chain emerged from a study of cytomegalovirus exposure and HLA in healthy donors. General study points: Generally TCR sequences proved uncommon, though certain public TCRs appeared in numerous donors.

PCR employed 60 Vbeta and 13 Jbeta primers. Clones were read by immunoSEQ multiplex PCR, and TCRdb kept only the in-frame ones, dropping some. This sample has about 190,000 clones, with 75% to 85% found just once. V was trimmed by 4 bases and J by 0 bases, leaving 11 bases between them. Germline values: CDR1 SGHRS, CDR2 YFSETQ. The CDR3 has 15 residues. Turning to this clone: Its antigen is not known. Within the sample, other DNA sequences also encode this same CDR3.

The sequenced material came from PBMCs. The chain combines TRBV5-1 with TRBJ1-3, with TRBD1 as a possible D gene (6 bases). The origin of this receptor is a woman aged 25 to 45 in good health and CMV-seropositive. This CDR3 is CASSSSGVSGNTIYF. In DNA form, the CDR3 reads TGCGCCAGCAGCAGCTCAGGGGTCTCTGGAAACACCATATATTTT.